Below, 21 T cell receptor beta chains from the same sample are listed, as sequenced in a study of cytomegalovirus exposure and HLA in healthy donors. Primers for the PCR totalled 60 Vbeta and 13 Jbeta. The data were produced by immunoSEQ multiplex PCR, yet TCRdb's version contains in-frame clones alone and is incomplete. Across some 200,000 clones, the top ten clones capture roughly 1.2% of the sample. Sequenced sample: PBMCs. Every receptor here comes from a girl between 2 and 10 years old in good health and CMV-seropositive.

The CDR3 spells CASSADRVNEQYF. In DNA form, the CDR3 reads TGTGCCAGCAGCGCCGACAGGGTAAACGAGCAGTACTTC. V is TRBV5-4 and J is TRBJ2-7; 7 bases match TRBD1. With 4 bases clipped from V and 5 bases from J, the junction kept 6 bases outside the gene matches. CDR3 length: 13 amino acids. Germline CDR1 and CDR2: SGHNT and YYREEE (reference sequence).

The chain combines TRBV15 with TRBJ1-2, with a weak D call TRBD1 (5 bases). V was shortened by 4 bases and J by 4 bases, with 13 bases between the two germline ends. This CDR3 comprises 14 residues. Looked up from germline, CDR1 is LNHNV and CDR2 is YYDKDF (reference sequence). The CDR3 nucleotides read TGTGCCACCAGCACCAACACACAGGTCTATGGCTACACCTTC. Its protein is CATSTNTQVYGYTF.

The chain carries TRBV28 and TRBJ1-4, with D maybe TRBD1 (6 bases). The CDR3 is 15 residues long. Germline assignment: CDR1 MDHEN and CDR2 SYDVKM. V was cut by 5 bases and J by 2 bases, with 12 bases left in between. The CDR3 is CASSRQDGTNEKLFF. In nucleotides, the CDR3 is TGTGCCAGCAGTCGACAGGACGGGACTAATGAAAAACTGTTTTTT.

CDR3 DNA sequence: TGTGCCAGCAGGACCAGGGTAAAGAACACTGAAGCTTTCTTT. Residues: CASRTRVKNTEAFF. The rearrangement joins TRBV28 to TRBJ1-1; D might be TRBD1 (5 bases). The CDR3 has 14 amino acids. V lost 6 bases and J lost 1, with 12 bases in between. Per germline, CDR1 MDHEN and CDR2 SYDVKM. The full variable domain, completed using reference TRBV28 and TRBJ1-1, is DVKVTQSSRYLVKRTGEKVFLECVQDMDHENMFWYRQDPGLGLRLIYFSYDVKMKEKGDIPEGYSVSREKKERFSLILESASTNQTSMYLCASRTRVKNTEAFFGQGTRLTVV.

The chain joins TRBV19 to TRBJ1-3, with TRBD1 identical over 8 bases. The CDR3 loop spans 15 amino acids. With V trimmed by 5 bases and J by 5 bases, 8 bases remained unmatched. CDR1 and CDR2 (germline): LNHDA, SQIVND (reference sequence). The CDR3 here is CASSRTGNRRNTIYF. CDR3 sequence (DNA): TGTGCCAGTAGTCGGACAGGGAATAGGAGAAACACCATATATTTT.

This sequence joins TRBV29-1 and TRBJ2-5; perhaps TRBD2 as D (6 bases). With the DNA end fitting TRBJ2-7 better, the J assignment may be wrong. The CDR3 sequence is 12 residues long. Germline V gene lookup returns CDR1 SQVTM and CDR2 ANQGSEA. CDR3 coding DNA: TGCAGCGTTGATATTAGCGGCTACGAGCAGTACTTC. As protein: CSVDISGYEQYF.

The chain is built from TRBV5-4 and TRBJ2-1; 10 bases align to TRBD2. This CDR3 comprises 16 residues. Germline V gene data show CDR1 as SGHNT and CDR2 as YYREEE (reference sequence). V gave up 4 bases and J gave up 2 bases; unmatched junction bases: 6. Written as DNA, the CDR3 is TGTGCCAGCAGCGCTTCTAGCGGGAGCCCCTACAATGAGCAGTTCTTC. As protein: CASSASSGSPYNEQFF.

The V and J genes are TRBV25-1 and TRBJ2-3, with D possibly matching TRBD2 (5 bases). The length of the CDR3 is 15 residues. Trimming shortened V by 2 bases and J by 6 bases, and 15 bases separated the two germline ends. The V gene's germline CDR1 is MGHDK and CDR2 SYGVNS. The CDR3 is CASSESLGVSDTQYF. The DNA of the CDR3 is TGTGCCAGCAGTGAAAGTTTGGGAGTATCGGATACGCAGTATTTT.

The CDR3 sequence: CASSFRVEGYEQYF. As DNA, the CDR3 is TGTGCCAGCAGCTTTAGGGTAGAGGGCTACGAGCAGTACTTC. The gene calls are TRBV11-2 and TRBJ2-7; D is perhaps TRBD2 (5 bases). Germline-derived CDR1 and CDR2 are SGHAT and FQNNGV. With 3 bases removed from V and 3 bases from J, the gap between germline ends came to 12 bases. CDR3 length: 14 amino acids.

The chain employs TRBV2 and TRBJ2-2, with TRBD1 as a possible D gene (5 bases). The CDR3 consists of 15 residues. Trimming shortened V by 4 bases and J by 2 bases, and 11 bases separated the two germline ends. Per germline, CDR1 SNHLY and CDR2 FYNNEI. The CDR3 nucleotides read TGTGCCAGCAGTGGGCAGGGTAAAAACACCGGGGAGCTGTTTTTT. Its protein is CASSGQGKNTGELFF.

This chain joins TRBV2 and TRBJ1-1, with 7 bases aligning to TRBD1. CDR1 is SNHLY, CDR2 FYNNEI, per germline. The CDR3 sequence is 13 residues long. V was pared by 6 bases and J by 5 bases, with 6 bases of the junction left unmatched. For the CDR3, the DNA is TGTGCCAGCAGCGAGGGGGCGGTGACTGAAGCTTTCTTT. This translates into CASSEGAVTEAFF.

V and J are TRBV7-9 and TRBJ2-7; D is ambiguous. This CDR3 is 11 amino acids long. The V and J ends lost 2 bases and 7 bases respectively, with 6 bases between them. The germline V gene has CDR1 SEHNR and CDR2 FQNEAQ (reference sequence). The CDR3 region has the DNA TGTGCCAGCAGCTTATCGGGTGAGCAGTACTTC. This codes for CASSLSGEQYF.

V usage is TRBV5-1 and J usage is TRBJ1-4; a weak D match, TRBD1 (5 bases). Germline assignment: CDR1 SGHRS and CDR2 YFSETQ. V dropped 0 bases and J dropped 8 bases, with 17 bases sitting between them. This CDR3 is built from 16 residues. The CDR3 sequence is CASSLDNGGVEEKLFF. For the CDR3, the DNA is TGCGCCAGCAGCTTGGACAATGGGGGGGTCGAGGAAAAACTGTTTTTT.

V usage is TRBV9 and J usage is TRBJ2-7, with D uncertain. Germline CDR1 is SGDLS and CDR2 is YYNGEE. The ends were cut back, 0 bases at V and 6 bases at J, with 10 bases in the middle. The CDR3 covers 13 residues. In DNA form, the CDR3 reads TGTGCCAGCAGCGTAGTTCAAATCGGCGAGCAGTACTTC. This sequence encodes CASSVVQIGEQYF.

The V call is TRBV7-9, the J call TRBJ2-6; D is possibly TRBD1 (6 bases). The CDR3 length is 14 residues. Between the trimmed V and J ends, which lost 9 bases and 2 bases, there was a span of 11 bases. Looked up from germline, CDR1 is SEHNR and CDR2 is FQNEAQ (reference sequence). CDR3 loop: CARQGLPGANVLTF. CDR3 DNA sequence: TGTGCCAGACAGGGTTTACCTGGGGCCAACGTCCTGACTTTC.

The chain recombines TRBV4-2 with TRBJ2-2; 7 bases match TRBD2. CDR3 length equals 18 residues. The germline gives CDR1 LGHNA, CDR2 YNFKEQ. V shed 0 bases and J 5 bases; nucleotides not matched to a gene: 12. The CDR3 loop reads CASSQDRGAGDGTGELFF. CDR3 DNA sequence: TGTGCCAGCAGCCAAGATCGGGGTGCGGGAGATGGTACCGGGGAGCTGTTTTTT.

This sequence joins TRBV7-2 and TRBJ2-3; D is uncertain. There are 13 residues in the CDR3. Trimming shortened V by 5 bases and J by 2 bases, and 8 bases separated the two germline ends. Germline-derived CDR1 and CDR2 are SGHTA and FQGNSA. The CDR3 loop is CASSPHSTDTQYF. Here the CDR3 DNA reads TGTGCCAGCAGCCCCCATTCCACAGATACGCAGTATTTT.

The gene calls are TRBV10-2 and TRBJ2-1, with 10 nucleotides matching TRBD2. After removal of 10 bases from V and 4 bases from J, the junction contained 22 bases not matched to a gene. This CDR3 region has 19 residues. Looked up from germline, CDR1 is WSHSY and CDR2 is SAAADI. For the CDR3, the DNA is TGCGCCACTAGTGGGGGAGGGCTAGCGGGAGACAAGCGGTACAATGAGCAGTTCTTC. It translates to CATSGGGLAGDKRYNEQFF.

This chain uses TRBV9 with TRBJ1-1, with D maybe TRBD1 (6 bases). Germline-derived CDR1 and CDR2 are SGDLS and YYNGEE. Trimming left V 4 bases short and J 4 bases short, with 17 bases between. There are 15 residues in the CDR3. CDR3 residues: CASSRDRLVGTEAFF. The CDR3 DNA reads TGTGCCAGCAGCCGCGACAGGCTGGTCGGCACTGAAGCTTTCTTT.

The chain combines TRBV5-1 with TRBJ1-2, with TRBD1 as a possible D gene (6 bases). CDR1 and CDR2 from the germline V gene are SGHRS and YFSETQ. There are 14 residues in the CDR3. Trimming took 0 bases from V and 7 from J, leaving 13 bases between them. The CDR3 loop is CASSLDHRERGYTF. The DNA for the CDR3 is TGCGCCAGCAGCTTGGACCACAGGGAGCGTGGCTACACCTTC.

In nucleotides, the CDR3 is TGCGCCAGCCCTAGGGGGCCCAGCTATGGCTACACCTTC. This codes for CASPRGPSYGYTF. The V gene is TRBV5-1, the J gene TRBJ1-2, with 7 bases matching TRBD1. Looked up from germline, CDR1 is SGHRS and CDR2 is YFSETQ. The CDR3 is made up of 13 amino acids. The trim removed 7 bases at V and 4 bases at J, leaving 7 bases unmatched.